The 18 T cell receptor beta chains listed next were all sequenced from one sample in a study of T cell responses to AZD1222 COVID-19 vaccine. TCRdb keeps only in-frame clones here, not all; method: immunoSEQ multiplex PCR. The repertoire holds roughly 180,000 clones, with over 80% as singletons. The sequences come from peripheral blood, collected on day 0 of AZD1222 vaccination. These receptors were obtained from an adult in good health.

The genes are TRBV15 and TRBJ1-5; D uncertain. The CDR3 is 12 amino acids. Germline assignment: CDR1 LNHNV and CDR2 YYDKDF (reference sequence). V gave up 3 bases and J gave up 4 bases, with 4 bases separating them. Here the CDR3 reads CATSRINQPQHF. CDR3 coding DNA: TGTGCCACCAGCAGGATTAATCAGCCCCAGCATTTT.

This clone was counted once. The chain combines TRBV10-3 with TRBJ1-5; D unclear. Germline V gene data show CDR1 as ENHRY and CDR2 as SYGVKD. The V end was cut by 3 bases, the J end by 5 bases, with 5 bases between. CDR3 length: 12 residues. The CDR3 is CAISESDQPQHF. The CDR3 DNA follows: TGTGCCATCAGTGAAAGCGATCAGCCCCAGCATTTT.

The V call is TRBV18, the J call TRBJ2-7; D gene unclear. CDR3 length: 15 residues. Germline CDR1 reads KGHSH; CDR2 reads LQKENI. V gave up 0 bases and J gave up 2 bases, with 11 bases separating them. The CDR3 protein is CASSPPVRATYEQYF. The CDR3 DNA follows: TGTGCCAGCTCACCACCGGTCAGAGCAACCTACGAGCAGTACTTC. The whole variable domain, remainder taken from reference TRBV18 and TRBJ2-7, is NAGVMQNPRHLVRRRGQEARLRCSPMKGHSHVYWYRQLPEEGLKFMVYLQKENIIDESGMPKERFSAEFPKEGPSILRIQQVVRGDSAAYFCASSPPVRATYEQYFGPGTRLTVT.

The J gene is TRBJ2-1, the V gene TRBV5-1, with no clear D. CDR3 length: 15 amino acids. Germline CDR1 and CDR2: SGHRS and YFSETQ. V lost 5 bases and J 1 base, leaving 13 bases between the germline ends. Here the CDR3 reads CASSTTVSSYNEQFF. The CDR3 nucleotides read TGCGCCAGCAGTACCACTGTTAGTTCCTACAATGAGCAGTTCTTC.

The rearrangement links TRBV5-4 to TRBJ1-2; TRBD1 might be the D (6 bases). From germline, CDR1 is SGHNT and CDR2 YYREEE (reference sequence). This CDR3 is 14 amino acids long. Trimming removed 2 bases from V and 7 bases from J, with 15 bases in between. The CDR3 is CASSFFSGAGGYTF. For the CDR3, the DNA is TGTGCCAGCAGCTTTTTTTCGGGGGCCGGTGGCTACACCTTC.

This rearrangement joins TRBV30 to TRBJ1-1, with D perhaps matching TRBD1 (6 bases). With 3 bases removed from V and 1 base from J, the gap between germline ends came to 15 bases. The V gene's germline CDR1 is GTSNPN and CDR2 SVGIG (reference sequence). The CDR3 contains 15 residues. The CDR3 loop is CAWRLRGQTNTEAFF. In DNA, the CDR3 is TGTGCCTGGAGGTTAAGGGGACAAACGAACACTGAAGCTTTCTTT.

The chain couples TRBV3-1 (or the pseudogene TRBV3-2) to TRBJ2-1; 8 bases map to TRBD1. J was trimmed by 12 bases and V by 0 bases; bases with no gene match: 10. The germline gives CDR1 LGHDT, CDR2 YNNKEL (reference sequence). This CDR3 contains 15 residues. CDR3 in DNA: TGTGCCAGCAGCCAAGATTTGCGACAGGGGCAACTGCAGTTCTTC. Protein sequence: CASSQDLRQGQLQFF.

The rearrangement links TRBV5-4 to TRBJ2-7, with TRBD1 matching over 8 bases. With 0 bases clipped from V and 4 bases from J, the junction kept 6 bases outside the gene matches. Germline V gene lookup returns CDR1 SGHNT and CDR2 YYREEE (reference sequence). The CDR3 consists of 15 residues. The CDR3 DNA is TGTGCCAGCAGCTTGGAACCAGGGGGCTCATACGAGCAGTACTTC. Residues: CASSLEPGGSYEQYF.

With respect to this clone: A junction boundary mismatches the germline segment, possibly from a read error. V gene TRBV19 combines with J gene TRBJ1-1, with D perhaps matching TRBD1 (5 bases). CDR3 length: 11 residues. CDR1 and CDR2 from the germline V gene are LNHDA and SQIVND (reference sequence). CDR3 coding DNA: TGTGCCAGTAGTCTCCGGGACGGCAAGGCCTTT. Translating it yields CASSLRDGKAF.

The rearrangement uses TRBV28 and TRBJ1-2; the D is unclear. V lost 2 bases to trimming and J lost 7 bases, with 8 bases between them. CDR3 length: 12 residues. Germline assignment: CDR1 MDHEN and CDR2 SYDVKM. CDR3 protein: CASSLGGGGYTF. In DNA, the CDR3 is TGTGCCAGCAGTTTAGGTGGAGGTGGCTACACCTTC.

The gene calls are TRBV28 and TRBJ1-5, with 9 bases fitting TRBD1. The CDR3 runs to 15 residues. The germline CDR1 and CDR2 sequences are MDHEN and SYDVKM. V lost 5 bases and J lost 6; bases outside the gene matches: 8. The CDR3 is CASSPGTGLSQPQHF. The CDR3 DNA reads TGTGCCAGCAGTCCCGGGACAGGGCTAAGTCAGCCCCAGCATTTT.

V gene TRBV3-1 (or the pseudogene TRBV3-2) combines with J gene TRBJ2-3, with D unclear. CDR1 LGHDT and CDR2 YNNKEL come from the germline V gene (reference sequence). The CDR3 covers 11 residues. The V end was cut by 2 bases, the J end by 3 bases, with 0 bases between. In DNA, the CDR3 is TGTGCCAGCAGCCAAACAGATACGCAGTATTTT. This translates into CASSQTDTQYF.

This clone was counted once. This sequence joins TRBV9 and TRBJ2-7; 7 bases map to TRBD1. The germline gives CDR1 SGDLS, CDR2 YYNGEE. There are 14 residues in the CDR3. Trimming removed 1 base from V and 3 bases from J; junction bases left unmatched: 4. CDR3 nucleotides: TGTGCCAGCAGCGTAACAGGGGCGGGCTACGAGCAGTACTTC. This gives the protein CASSVTGAGYEQYF.

The chain carries TRBV29-1 and TRBJ1-1; possibly TRBD1 for D (5 bases). Germline V gene lookup returns CDR1 SQVTM and CDR2 ANQGSEA. V gave up 4 bases and J gave up 3 bases, with 12 bases separating them. CDR3 size: 13 residues. CDR3 protein: CSVAPGADTEAFF. The DNA for the CDR3 is TGCAGCGTTGCCCCCGGGGCGGACACTGAAGCTTTCTTT.

In its sample, this clone was seen once. The V call is TRBV5-8, the J call TRBJ1-1; D is ambiguous. The CDR3 runs 12 residues. V lost 1 base to trimming and J lost 4 bases, with 5 bases between them. CDR1 and CDR2 from the germline V gene are SGHTS and YDEGEE. DNA for the CDR3: TGTGCCAGCAGCTTGTTAGTCACTGAAGCTTTCTTT. It encodes CASSLLVTEAFF.

The chain recombines TRBV10-3 with TRBJ1-5, with TRBD1 matching over 7 bases. V lost 11 bases, J lost 7 bases, and 14 bases stayed unmatched. The germline V gene has CDR1 ENHRY and CDR2 SYGVKD. The CDR3 is made up of 14 amino acids. CDR3 coding DNA: TGTGCCTTCAAGGCCGACAGGGCTGGACAGCCCCAGCATTTT. Amino acid sequence: CAFKADRAGQPQHF.

The chain joins TRBV6-2 or TRBV6-3 to TRBJ2-1, with D perhaps TRBD2 (6 bases). CDR3 length equals 19 residues. The V and J ends lost 0 bases and 2 bases respectively, with 20 bases between them. Germline loops: CDR1 MNHEY, CDR2 SVGEGT. The CDR3 spells CASSYSTAGSGKTYNEQFF. In DNA form, the CDR3 reads TGTGCCAGCAGTTACTCCACCGCTGGTAGCGGTAAAACCTACAATGAGCAGTTCTTC.

The chain recombines TRBV6-4 with TRBJ1-4, with 7 bases lining up with TRBD1. With 7 bases clipped from V and 2 bases from J, the junction kept 4 bases outside the gene matches. CDR1 is MRHNA and CDR2 is SNTAGT in the germline V gene. The CDR3 loop spans 14 amino acids. The CDR3 DNA reads TGTGCCAGCAAGGTGGGACAGACTAATGAAAAACTGTTTTTT. Its translation: CASKVGQTNEKLFF.